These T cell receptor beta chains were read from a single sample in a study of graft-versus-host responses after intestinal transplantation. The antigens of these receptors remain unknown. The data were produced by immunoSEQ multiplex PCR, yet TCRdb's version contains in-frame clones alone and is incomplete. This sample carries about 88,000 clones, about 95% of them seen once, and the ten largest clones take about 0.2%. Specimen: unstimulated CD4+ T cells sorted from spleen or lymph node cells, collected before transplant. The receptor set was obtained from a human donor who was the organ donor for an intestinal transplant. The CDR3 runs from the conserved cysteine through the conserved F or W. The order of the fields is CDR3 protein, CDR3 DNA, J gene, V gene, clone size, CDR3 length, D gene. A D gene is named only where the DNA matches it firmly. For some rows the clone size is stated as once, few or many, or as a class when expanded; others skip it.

CDR3: CASSSLTRSGLGGYTF; DNA: TGTGCCAGCAGTTCCCTCACAAGATCAGGGTTGGGCGGCTACACCTTC; J: TRBJ1-2; V: TRBV6-6; size: NA; length: 16; D: NA
CDR3: CASSQDVDRKNTEAFF; DNA: TGCGCCAGCAGCCAAGATGTGGACAGGAAGAACACTGAAGCTTTCTTT; J: TRBJ1-1; V: TRBV4-3; size: NA; length: 16; D: TRBD1
CDR3: CASIKPNTGELFF; DNA: TGTGCCAGCATCAAGCCGAACACCGGGGAGCTGTTTTTT; J: TRBJ2-2; V: TRBV6-5; size: NA; length: 13; D: NA
CDR3: CASSNADTLSYNEQFF; DNA: TGTGCCAGCAGTAACGCAGACACATTATCCTACAATGAGCAGTTCTTC; J: TRBJ2-1; V: TRBV25-1; size: NA; length: 16; D: NA
CDR3: CASSQEGQHVSSYNEQFF; DNA: TGCGCCAGCAGCCAAGAGGGCCAGCACGTAAGCTCCTACAATGAGCAGTTCTTC; J: TRBJ2-1; V: TRBV4-1; size: NA; length: 18; D: NA
CDR3: CASSSPQWAGGQYEQYF; DNA: TGTGCCAGCAGCTCCCCTCAGTGGGCTGGGGGGCAATACGAGCAGTACTTC; J: TRBJ2-7; V: TRBV7-2; size: NA; length: 17; D: NA
CDR3: CASSFQGAGGNTIYF; DNA: TGTGCCAGCAGCTTTCAGGGTGCGGGTGGAAACACCATATATTTT; J: TRBJ1-3; V: TRBV5-6; size: NA; length: 15; D: NA
CDR3: CASSLLRDTEAFF; DNA: TGTGCCAGCAGCTTACTTAGGGACACTGAAGCTTTCTTT; J: TRBJ1-1; V: TRBV11-2; size: NA; length: 13; D: NA
CDR3: CSVEGLAELPTDTQYF; DNA: TGCAGCGTTGAGGGGTTAGCGGAACTACCCACAGATACGCAGTATTTT; J: TRBJ2-3; V: TRBV29-1; size: NA; length: 16; D: NA
CDR3: CASSSALGPTNEKLFF; DNA: TGTGCCAGCAGCTCCGCTTTGGGTCCAACTAATGAAAAACTGTTTTTT; J: TRBJ1-4; V: TRBV7-8; size: NA; length: 16; D: NA
CDR3: CASSYSRQNNQPQHF; DNA: TGTGCCAGCAGTTACTCGCGACAGAACAATCAGCCCCAGCATTTT; J: TRBJ1-5; V: TRBV6-6; size: NA; length: 15; D: NA
CDR3: CASSLRDTPGEQYF; DNA: TGTGCCAGCAGCTTAAGGGACACCCCGGGAGAGCAGTACTTC; J: TRBJ2-7; V: TRBV11-2; size: NA; length: 14; D: NA
CDR3: CASSIYAATYNSPLHF; DNA: TGTGCCAGTAGTATTTACGCGGCAACATATAATTCACCCCTCCACTTT; J: TRBJ1-6; V: TRBV19; size: NA; length: 16; D: NA
CDR3: CASSLGRTGEMDTEAFF; DNA: TGCGCCAGCAGCTTGGGGAGGACAGGGGAGATGGATACTGAAGCTTTCTTT; J: TRBJ1-1; V: TRBV5-1; size: NA; length: 17; D: TRBD1
CDR3: CASSLSTVWEKLFF; DNA: TGTGCCAGCAGTCTATCGACGGTATGGGAAAAACTGTTTTTT; J: TRBJ1-4; V: TRBV6-6; size: NA; length: 14; D: NA
CDR3: CASSLVTSRTYEQYF; DNA: TGTGCCAGCAGCTTAGTTACTAGTAGGACCTACGAGCAGTACTTC; J: TRBJ2-7; V: TRBV7-8; size: NA; length: 15; D: NA
CDR3: CASSPLYEQFF; DNA: TGTGCCAGCTCACCACTCTATGAGCAGTTCTTC; J: TRBJ2-1; V: TRBV18; size: once; length: 11; D: NA
CDR3: CASSLEGRGYGYTF; DNA: TGCGCCAGCAGCTTGGAGGGGCGCGGGTATGGCTACACCTTC; J: TRBJ1-2; V: TRBV5-1; size: NA; length: 14; D: NA
CDR3: CASSLGASGGVSTDTQYF; DNA: TGTGCCAGCAGCTTAGGGGCTAGCGGGGGCGTTAGCACAGATACGCAGTATTTT; J: TRBJ2-3; V: TRBV11-3; size: NA; length: 18; D: TRBD2
CDR3: CASSLNSYEQYF; DNA: TGTGCCAGCAGCCTGAACTCCTACGAGCAGTACTTC; J: TRBJ2-7; V: TRBV5-4; size: NA; length: 12; D: NA
CDR3: CAWRAPGRDGANEQFF; DNA: TGTGCCTGGAGGGCCCCTGGGAGAGATGGGGCCAATGAGCAGTTCTTC; J: TRBJ2-1; V: TRBV30; size: NA; length: 16; D: NA
CDR3: CASSLGLAGASTDTQYF; DNA: TGTGCCAGCAGCTTGGGGCTAGCGGGGGCTAGCACAGATACGCAGTATTTT; J: TRBJ2-3; V: TRBV5-4; size: once; length: 17; D: TRBD2
CDR3: CAISLAGADTQYF; DNA: TGTGCCATCTCGTTAGCGGGGGCAGATACGCAGTATTTT; J: TRBJ2-3; V: TRBV10-3; size: once; length: 13; D: TRBD2
CDR3: CASRDSYSYNEQFF; DNA: TGTGCCAGCAGAGATAGCTACTCCTACAATGAGCAGTTCTTC; J: TRBJ2-1; V: TRBV11-1; size: NA; length: 14; D: NA
CDR3: CAWSVMRGVQETQYF; DNA: TGTGCCTGGAGTGTGATGCGGGGCGTTCAAGAGACCCAGTACTTC; J: TRBJ2-5; V: TRBV30; size: NA; length: 15; D: NA
CDR3: CASSLGQGSSPLHF; DNA: TGCGCCAGCAGCTTAGGACAGGGTAGCTCACCCCTCCACTTT; J: TRBJ1-6; V: TRBV5-1; size: NA; length: 14; D: TRBD1
CDR3: CASASGGATNTQYF; DNA: TGCGCCAGCGCCAGCGGGGGGGCAACAAATACGCAGTATTTT; J: TRBJ2-3; V: TRBV5-1; size: NA; length: 14; D: TRBD2
CDR3: CASSPIVTNSPLHF; DNA: TGTGCCAGCAGCCCGATAGTGACAAATTCACCCCTCCACTTT; J: TRBJ1-6; V: TRBV27; size: NA; length: 14; D: NA
CDR3: CASSERGMSYNSPLHF; DNA: TGTGCCAGCAGTGAAAGGGGGATGTCCTATAATTCACCCCTCCACTTT; J: TRBJ1-6; V: TRBV2; size: NA; length: 16; D: NA
CDR3: CASSLVYGSGSYEQYF; DNA: TGCGCCAGCAGCTTGGTTTATGGCTCCGGCTCCTACGAGCAGTACTTC; J: TRBJ2-7; V: TRBV5-1; size: NA; length: 16; D: NA
CDR3: CASFLGSDEQYF; DNA: TGCGCCAGTTTTTTGGGGTCCGACGAGCAGTACTTC; J: TRBJ2-7; V: TRBV10-1; size: NA; length: 12; D: NA
CDR3: CASSKPRDRGWGYEQYF; DNA: TGTGCCAGCAGCAAACCCCGGGACAGGGGCTGGGGTTACGAGCAGTACTTC; J: TRBJ2-7; V: TRBV7-2; size: NA; length: 17; D: TRBD1
CDR3: CASSLQGANTEAFF; DNA: TGCGCCAGCAGCTTGCAGGGGGCGAACACTGAAGCTTTCTTT; J: TRBJ1-1; V: TRBV5-1; size: NA; length: 14; D: TRBD1
CDR3: CASSSFYEQYF; DNA: TGTGCCAGCAGTTCGTTCTACGAGCAGTACTTC; J: TRBJ2-7; V: TRBV6-5; size: NA; length: 11; D: NA
CDR3: CASSRGRESEQYF; DNA: TGTGCCTCCTCCCGGGGCCGGGAAAGCGAGCAGTACTTC; J: TRBJ2-7; V: TRBV11-2; size: NA; length: 13; D: NA